This TCR beta chain was profiled in a study of CD4+ T cells in melanoma. Study-level points and caveats: Neoantigen-specific CD4+ T cells in melanoma reportedly had diverse differentiation states.

As for this clone: Its antigen is not known.

The germline V gene encodes CDR1 LGHNA and CDR2 YSLEER. With 0 bases removed from V and 3 bases from J, the gap between germline ends came to 12 bases. This CDR3 has 16 amino acids. Sequenced by immunoSEQ multiplex PCR; TCRdb stores in-frame clones only, minus some. The sample records just over 14,000 clones, 63% being singletons. Source material: cells from a culture (not recorded whether cultured in vitro). V and J are TRBV4-3 and TRBJ2-1; no firm D call. This receptor was taken from a human donor with melanoma. DNA of the CDR3: TGCGCCAGCAGCCAAGATTGGCAGCGCGGCTACAATGAGCAGTTCTTC. It yields the protein CASSQDWQRGYNEQFF.